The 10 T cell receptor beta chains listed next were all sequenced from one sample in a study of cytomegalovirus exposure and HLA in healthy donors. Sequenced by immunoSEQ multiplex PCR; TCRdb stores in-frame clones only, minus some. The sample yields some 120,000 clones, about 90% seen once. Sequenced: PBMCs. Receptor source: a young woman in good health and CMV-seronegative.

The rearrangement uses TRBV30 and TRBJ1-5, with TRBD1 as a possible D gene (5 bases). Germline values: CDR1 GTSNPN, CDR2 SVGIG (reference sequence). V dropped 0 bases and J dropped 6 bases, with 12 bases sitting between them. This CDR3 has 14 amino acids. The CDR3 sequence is CAWSVGRAGQPQHF. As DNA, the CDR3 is TGTGCCTGGAGTGTAGGCAGGGCCGGTCAGCCCCAGCATTTT. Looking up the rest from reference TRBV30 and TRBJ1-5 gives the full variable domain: SQTIHQWPATLVQPVGSPLSLECTVEGTSNPNLYWYRQAAGRGLQLLFYSVGIGQISSEVPQNLSASRPQDRQFILSSKKLLLSDSGFYLCAWSVGRAGQPQHFGDGTRLSIL.

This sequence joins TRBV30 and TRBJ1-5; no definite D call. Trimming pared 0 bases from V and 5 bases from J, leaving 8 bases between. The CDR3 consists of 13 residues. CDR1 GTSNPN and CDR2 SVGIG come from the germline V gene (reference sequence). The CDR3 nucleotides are TGTGCCTGGAGTGTACGGGGAGATCAGCCCCAGCATTTT. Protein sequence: CAWSVRGDQPQHF.

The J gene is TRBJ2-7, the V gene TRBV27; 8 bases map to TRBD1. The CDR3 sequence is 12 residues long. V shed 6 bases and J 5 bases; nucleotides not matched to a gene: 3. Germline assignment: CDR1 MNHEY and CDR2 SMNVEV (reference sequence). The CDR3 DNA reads TGTGCCAGCAGCGGACAGGGTAACGAGCAGTACTTC. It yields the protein CASSGQGNEQYF.

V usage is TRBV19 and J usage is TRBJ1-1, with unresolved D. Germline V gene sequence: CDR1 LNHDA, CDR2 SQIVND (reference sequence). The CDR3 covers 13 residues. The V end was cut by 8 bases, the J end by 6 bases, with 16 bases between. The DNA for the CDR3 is TGTGCCAGTTCCCCGAGGGCGGAGTCTGAAGCTTTCTTT. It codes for CASSPRAESEAFF.

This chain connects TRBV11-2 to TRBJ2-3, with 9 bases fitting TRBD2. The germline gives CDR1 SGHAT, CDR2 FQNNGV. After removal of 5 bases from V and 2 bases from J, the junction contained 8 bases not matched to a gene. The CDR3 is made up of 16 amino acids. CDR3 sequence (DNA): TGTGCCAGCAGCCCCCGCGGGGGGGCGTACACAGATACGCAGTATTTT. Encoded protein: CASSPRGGAYTDTQYF.

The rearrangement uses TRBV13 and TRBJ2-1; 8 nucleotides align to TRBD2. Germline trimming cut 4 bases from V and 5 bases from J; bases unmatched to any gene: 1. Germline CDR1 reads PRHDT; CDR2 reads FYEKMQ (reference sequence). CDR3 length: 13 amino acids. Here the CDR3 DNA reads TGTGCCAGCAGCTCGGGACTAGACAATGAGCAGTTCTTC. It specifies CASSSGLDNEQFF. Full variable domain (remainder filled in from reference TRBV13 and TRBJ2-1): AAGVIQSPRHLIKEKRETATLKCYPIPRHDTVYWYQQGPGQDPQFLISFYEKMQSDKGSIPDRFSAQQFSDYHSELNMSSLELGDSALYFCASSSGLDNEQFFGPGTRLTVL.

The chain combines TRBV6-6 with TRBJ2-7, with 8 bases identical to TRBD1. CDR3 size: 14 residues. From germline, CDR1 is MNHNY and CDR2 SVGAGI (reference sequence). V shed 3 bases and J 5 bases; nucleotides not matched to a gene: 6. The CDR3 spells CASSYADRGHEQYF. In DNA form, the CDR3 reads TGTGCCAGCAGTTATGCTGACAGGGGTCACGAGCAGTACTTC.

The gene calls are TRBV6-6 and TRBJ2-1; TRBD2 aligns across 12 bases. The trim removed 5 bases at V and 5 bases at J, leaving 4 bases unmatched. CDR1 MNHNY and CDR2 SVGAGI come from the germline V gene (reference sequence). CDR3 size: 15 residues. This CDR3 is CASSPRLAGDNEQFF. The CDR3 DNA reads TGTGCCAGCAGTCCGAGACTAGCGGGAGACAATGAGCAGTTCTTC.

DNA for the CDR3: TGTGCCAGCAGCAGCCTGGGGGGGAGGTTTTCCTACGAGCAGTACTTC. This gives the protein CASSSLGGRFSYEQYF. The rearrangement joins TRBV7-6 to TRBJ2-7; 7 nucleotides line up with TRBD2. There are 16 residues in the CDR3. CDR1 is SGHVS, CDR2 FNYEAQ, per germline. The V and J ends lost 5 bases and 1 base, in that order; junction bases with no gene match: 11.

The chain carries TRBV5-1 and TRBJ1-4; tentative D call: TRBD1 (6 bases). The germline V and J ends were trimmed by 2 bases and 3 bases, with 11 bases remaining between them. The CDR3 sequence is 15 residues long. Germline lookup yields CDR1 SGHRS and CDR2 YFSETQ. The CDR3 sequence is CASSFLAGANEKLFF. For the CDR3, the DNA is TGCGCCAGCAGCTTCTTGGCAGGGGCTAATGAAAAACTGTTTTTT.